Listed here is a single TCR beta chain. The antigen is unknown. Assay used: immunoSEQ multiplex PCR; TCRdb lists only in-frame clones, some missing. The profile shows 25,000 to 35,000 clones, roughly 78% of them singletons. This entry belongs to a study of T cells in localized non-small cell lung cancer. Study-wide results and limits: Peak T cell clonality was found in uninvolved adjacent lung, exceeding tumor. There were a median around 57 of the top 100 tumor clones appearing in adjacent lung. Since sequencing was restricted to only one region of the tumor, intratumor heterogeneity remains a possibility. Longer overall survival was seen with higher T cell density measured in blood.

This specimen was peripheral blood, taken before any cancer treatment. The source is a male donor aged 60 or over with stage III squamous cell lung carcinoma.

The CDR3 DNA reads TGCGCCAGCAGCCGAGGGAGCGGGATAAGCTCCTACAATGAGCAGTTCTTC. As protein: CASSRGSGISSYNEQFF. This rearrangement joins TRBV4-3 to TRBJ2-1, with 7 bases aligning to TRBD2. The CDR3 is made up of 17 amino acids. From germline, CDR1 is LGHNA and CDR2 YSLEER. V shed 4 bases, J shed 0 bases, and the junction held 9 bases outside the gene matches.